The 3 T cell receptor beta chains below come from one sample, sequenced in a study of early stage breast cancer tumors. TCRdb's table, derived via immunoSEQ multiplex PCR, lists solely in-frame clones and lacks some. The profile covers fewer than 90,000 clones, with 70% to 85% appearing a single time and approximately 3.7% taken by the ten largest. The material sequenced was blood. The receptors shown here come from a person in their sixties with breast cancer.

In nucleotides, the CDR3 is TGTGCCAGCAGCTTTGATTTGTCCGGGGGGGCCAATTTCGATACGCAGTATTTT. It encodes CASSFDLSGGANFDTQYF. V and J are TRBV5-6 and TRBJ2-3; 8 bases align to TRBD2. With V trimmed by 2 bases and J by 6 bases, 17 bases remained unmatched. Germline CDR1 reads SGHDT; CDR2 reads YYEEEE. The CDR3 runs to 18 residues. Full variable domain (rest looked up from reference TRBV5-6 and TRBJ2-3): DAGVTQSPTHLIKTRGQQVTLRCSPKSGHDTVSWYQQALGQGPQFIFQYYEEEERQRGNFPDRFSGHQFPNYSSELNVNALLLGDSALYLCASSFDLSGGANFDTQYFGPGTRLTVL.

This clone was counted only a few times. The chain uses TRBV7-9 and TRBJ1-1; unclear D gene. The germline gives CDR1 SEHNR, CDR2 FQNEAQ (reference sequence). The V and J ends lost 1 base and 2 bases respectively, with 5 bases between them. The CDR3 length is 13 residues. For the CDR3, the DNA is TGTGCCAGCAGCTTAGACACTAACACTGAAGCTTTCTTT. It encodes CASSLDTNTEAFF.

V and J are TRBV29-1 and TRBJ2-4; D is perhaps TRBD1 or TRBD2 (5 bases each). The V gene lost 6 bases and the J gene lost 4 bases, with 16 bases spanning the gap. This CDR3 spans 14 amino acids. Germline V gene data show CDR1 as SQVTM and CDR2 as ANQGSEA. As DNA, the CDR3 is TGCAGCGTGAGGGTGACAGACCCAAAAAACATTCAGTACTTC. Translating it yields CSVRVTDPKNIQYF. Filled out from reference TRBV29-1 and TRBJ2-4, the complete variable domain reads SAVISQKPSRDICQRGTSLTIQCQVDSQVTMMFWYRQQPGQSLTLIATANQGSEATYESGFVIDKFPISRPNLTFSTLTVSNMSPEDSSIYLCSVRVTDPKNIQYFGAGTRLSVL.